The T cell receptor (beta chain) under discussion was sequenced for a study of cytomegalovirus exposure and HLA in healthy donors. The CDR3 has 14 amino acids. CDR1 is SEHNR and CDR2 is FQNEAQ in the germline V gene (reference sequence). J gave up 5 bases and V 3 bases, and 5 bases lay outside the gene matches. Study-level findings and limits: In terms of immune exposure information, only CMV serostatus was available. The authors later linked a missense DCLRE1C variant to TCR beta V- and J-gene trimming.

With respect to this clone: The antigen remains undetermined.

Among the donors, all were healthy bone marrow donors. Primers: 60 Vbeta forward and 13 Jbeta reverse. Only in-frame clones appear in the TCRdb table, and some are missing; sequencing was by immunoSEQ multiplex PCR. The table lists some 190,000 clones, 77% of them singletons. This TCR came from a woman younger than 45 in good health and CMV-seropositive. This rearrangement joins TRBV7-9 to TRBJ2-7; TRBD2 matches at 9 bases. Source material: PBMCs. The CDR3 sequence is CASSFSGGRDEQYF. CDR3 DNA: TGTGCCAGCAGCTTTTCCGGCGGGAGGGACGAGCAGTACTTC.